The next 21 T cell receptor beta chains were all read from a single sample in a study of cytomegalovirus exposure and HLA in healthy donors. Primers for the PCR totalled 60 Vbeta and 13 Jbeta. Measured with immunoSEQ multiplex PCR; TCRdb has only the in-frame clones, and not every one. Here the sample table reports about 200,000 clones. The specimen sequenced was PBMCs. These receptors were taken from a girl aged 2 to 9 in good health and CMV-seropositive.

The chain has TRBV28 and TRBJ1-1; D is uncertain. Germline lookup yields CDR1 MDHEN and CDR2 SYDVKM. The CDR3 is 16 residues long. The germline V and J ends were trimmed by 1 base and 2 bases, with 14 bases remaining between them. CDR3 protein: CASSLYGVQANTEAFF. In nucleotides, the CDR3 is TGTGCCAGCAGTTTATACGGTGTCCAGGCCAACACTGAAGCTTTCTTT. The full variable domain, rest sourced from reference TRBV28 and TRBJ1-1, is DVKVTQSSRYLVKRTGEKVFLECVQDMDHENMFWYRQDPGLGLRLIYFSYDVKMKEKGDIPEGYSVSREKKERFSLILESASTNQTSMYLCASSLYGVQANTEAFFGQGTRLTVV.

The CDR3 spells CASSLSRFGGRGEQFF. The CDR3 nucleotides are TGTGCCAGCAGTTTATCGAGGTTTGGAGGGAGGGGTGAGCAGTTCTTC. The gene calls are TRBV27 and TRBJ2-1, with 7 bases lining up with TRBD2. The CDR3 has 16 residues. V dropped 0 bases and J dropped 9; count of bases not matched to a gene: 11. Per germline, CDR1 MNHEY and CDR2 SMNVEV (reference sequence).

The rearrangement uses TRBV5-1 and TRBJ2-7; weak D call: TRBD2 (5 bases). The germline V gene has CDR1 SGHRS and CDR2 YFSETQ. With 2 bases removed from V and 6 bases from J, the gap between germline ends came to 15 bases. CDR3 length equals 14 residues. CDR3 sequence (DNA): TGCGCCAGCAGCTTTGGTGACGGGATACGCGAGCAGTACTTC. Its translation is CASSFGDGIREQYF.

The chain joins TRBV10-3 to TRBJ2-2; 7 nucleotides align to TRBD1. This CDR3 spans 14 amino acids. J was trimmed by 3 bases and V by 10 bases; bases with no gene match: 8. CDR1 is ENHRY and CDR2 is SYGVKD in the germline V gene. The CDR3 loop reads CATRIGTDTGELFF. The CDR3, as DNA: TGTGCCACCAGAATCGGGACAGACACCGGGGAGCTGTTTTTT.

The CDR3 loop reads CASSQRPRDTYTGELFF. CDR3 sequence (DNA): TGTGCCAGCAGCCAACGTCCAAGGGACACCTACACCGGGGAGCTGTTTTTT. This rearrangement joins TRBV4-2 to TRBJ2-2, with TRBD1 as a possible D gene (6 bases). V was cut by 2 bases and J by 3 bases, with 16 bases left in between. Germline lookup yields CDR1 LGHNA and CDR2 YNFKEQ. This CDR3 has 17 amino acids.

The CDR3 is CASSPAGQGFNEQFF. The DNA of the CDR3 is TGTGCCAGCAGCCCGGCGGGACAGGGGTTCAATGAGCAGTTCTTC. The chain recombines TRBV5-5 with TRBJ2-1, with 10 bases lining up with TRBD1. This CDR3 comprises 15 residues. Per the germline V gene, CDR1 is SGHKS and CDR2 is YYEKEE (reference sequence). V gave up 4 bases and J gave up 6 bases; unmatched junction bases: 7. Looking up the rest from reference TRBV5-5 and TRBJ2-1 gives the full variable domain: DAGVTQSPTHLIKTRGQQVTLRCSPISGHKSVSWYQQVLGQGPQFIFQYYEKEERGRGNFPDRFSARQFPNYSSELNVNALLLGDSALYLCASSPAGQGFNEQFFGPGTRLTVL.

The CDR3 coding sequence is TGTGCCAGCAGTTTACTCAGGGGCGATCAGCCCCAGCATTTT. Its translation is CASSLLRGDQPQHF. This chain uses TRBV27 with TRBJ1-5, with D perhaps matching TRBD1 (6 bases). V lost 2 bases, J lost 5 bases, and 10 bases lay in between. The CDR3 extends over 14 amino acids. Per the germline V gene, CDR1 is MNHEY and CDR2 is SMNVEV (reference sequence).

The chain has TRBV7-2 and TRBJ1-2; 9 nucleotides line up with TRBD1. The length of the CDR3 is 14 residues. The junction had 5 bases not matched to a gene; V was cut back by 3 bases and J by 6 bases. CDR1 and CDR2 (germline): SGHTA, FQGNSA. The CDR3 spells CASSLDRGADGYTF. The DNA for the CDR3 is TGTGCCAGCAGCTTGGACAGGGGAGCGGATGGCTACACCTTC.

The rearrangement links TRBV2 to TRBJ2-4; D might be TRBD2 (5 bases). Germline V gives CDR1 SNHLY, CDR2 FYNNEI. V was cut by 5 bases and J by 8 bases, with 13 bases left in between. The CDR3 runs to 13 residues. CDR3 region: CASSNGDYDIQYF. In nucleotides, the CDR3 is TGTGCCAGCAGTAACGGGGATTACGACATTCAGTACTTC.

V and J are TRBV2 and TRBJ1-3; the D is unclear. Germline V gives CDR1 SNHLY, CDR2 FYNNEI. The CDR3 contains 12 residues. V was shortened by 4 bases and J by 2 bases, with 3 bases between the two germline ends. The CDR3 region has the DNA TGTGCCAGCAGTGCGGCTGGAAACACCATATATTTT. Translation: CASSAAGNTIYF.

V usage is TRBV19 and J usage is TRBJ1-1; D is unresolved. CDR3 size: 16 residues. Trimming cost V 7 bases and J 0 bases, with 18 bases left between them. Germline V gives CDR1 LNHDA, CDR2 SQIVND (reference sequence). The CDR3 loop is CASNVGGVSLNTEAFF. CDR3 coding DNA: TGTGCCAGTAATGTAGGAGGCGTCAGCTTGAACACTGAAGCTTTCTTT.

This sequence joins TRBV5-1 and TRBJ2-7, with TRBD2 as a possible D gene (6 bases). This CDR3 is built from 15 residues. V shed 5 bases and J shed 0 bases, with 15 bases lying between them. From germline, CDR1 is SGHRS and CDR2 YFSETQ. CDR3 nucleotides: TGCGCCAGCAGTAGCGGACCACTAAGCTCCTACGAGCAGTACTTC. Its translation is CASSSGPLSSYEQYF.

The chain has TRBV15 and TRBJ2-5, with 9 bases lining up with TRBD2. Judging by the DNA end, TRBJ2-7 fits better; the J call may be wrong. The CDR3 totals 18 residues. CDR1 is LNHNV, CDR2 YYDKDF, per germline (reference sequence). CDR3 in amino acids: CATSREVSGRIGSYEQYF. CDR3 nucleotides: TGTGCCACCAGCAGGGAGGTTAGCGGGAGAATTGGGTCCTACGAGCAGTACTTC.

This chain joins TRBV28 and TRBJ1-5; 10 bases are a match to TRBD1. The length of the CDR3 is 18 residues. After removal of 3 bases from V and 4 bases from J, the junction contained 12 bases not matched to a gene. Germline V gene lookup returns CDR1 MDHEN and CDR2 SYDVKM. The CDR3 DNA reads as TGTGCCAGCAGTTTCTATACTCCCGGGACAGGGGTAAATCAGCCCCAGCATTTT. Amino acids: CASSFYTPGTGVNQPQHF.

V and J are TRBV28 and TRBJ2-5, with 8 bases that match TRBD1. The J segment lost 1 base and the V segment lost 2 bases, leaving 9 bases of the junction unmatched. Germline CDR1 and CDR2: MDHEN and SYDVKM. The CDR3 is 17 residues long. In nucleotides, the CDR3 is TGTGCCAGCAGTTTAAGAGACAGGGGAACCTTCCAAGAGACCCAGTACTTC. This sequence encodes CASSLRDRGTFQETQYF.

The chain employs TRBV19 and TRBJ2-7; 10 bases line up with TRBD1. The trim removed 2 bases at V and 6 bases at J, leaving 10 bases unmatched. The CDR3 totals 16 residues. CDR1 and CDR2 (germline): LNHDA, SQIVND (reference sequence). CDR3 in amino acids: CASSIYLRTGGGEQYF. The CDR3 DNA reads as TGTGCCAGTAGTATATATCTCCGGACAGGGGGAGGCGAGCAGTACTTC.

The V gene is TRBV5-4, the J gene TRBJ2-7; D call uncertain. There are 13 residues in the CDR3. V was pared by 2 bases and J by 1 base, with 7 bases between. Per the germline V gene, CDR1 is SGHNT and CDR2 is YYREEE (reference sequence). CDR3: CASSFRQSYEQYF. The DNA of the CDR3 is TGTGCCAGCAGCTTTCGTCAGTCCTACGAGCAGTACTTC.

The rearrangement joins TRBV30 to TRBJ2-7, with D uncertain. The V end was cut by 5 bases, the J end by 0 bases, with 8 bases between. Germline values: CDR1 GTSNPN, CDR2 SVGIG (reference sequence). The CDR3 has 12 amino acids. In DNA, the CDR3 is TGTGCCTGGGCGCGGATCTCCTACGAGCAGTACTTC. Translated: CAWARISYEQYF.

The chain couples TRBV15 to TRBJ2-7; D gene uncertain. This CDR3 spans 14 amino acids. Per the germline V gene, CDR1 is LNHNV and CDR2 is YYDKDF (reference sequence). V lost 0 bases, J lost 3 bases, and 9 bases lay in between. Written as DNA, the CDR3 is TGTGCCACCAGCAGAGACGAGGTGAACTACGAGCAGTACTTC. The encoded protein is CATSRDEVNYEQYF.

The chain uses TRBV11-2 and TRBJ2-5, with 9 nucleotides matching TRBD1. The V and J ends lost 5 bases and 5 bases, in that order; junction bases with no gene match: 15. CDR1 is SGHAT, CDR2 FQNNGV, per germline. This CDR3 region has 17 residues. This CDR3 is CASSEGRGTGSGETQYF. CDR3 DNA: TGTGCCAGCAGCGAAGGTAGAGGGACAGGGAGTGGCGAGACCCAGTACTTC.

The chain links TRBV18 to TRBJ2-5, with 9 bases fitting TRBD1. Germline CDR1 is KGHSH and CDR2 is LQKENI. This CDR3 has 14 residues. V trimming: 11 bases; J trimming: 2 bases; junction bases outside the gene matches: 9. Here the CDR3 reads CAASGTGYQETQYF. CDR3 DNA sequence: TGTGCCGCCTCTGGGACAGGGTATCAAGAGACCCAGTACTTC.